The 3 T cell receptor beta chains below were found in one sample sequenced in a study of cytomegalovirus exposure and HLA in healthy donors. This table comes from immunoSEQ multiplex PCR, and its TCRdb copy is limited to in-frame clones, with some not included. The repertoire includes fewer than 200,000 clones, approximately 86% of them detected once, and approximately 2.5% sits in the top ten. Input material: PBMCs. These TCRs come from a man between 18 and 35 years old in good health and CMV-seropositive.

V and J are TRBV11-2 and TRBJ2-1; TRBD2 is a possible D gene (6 bases). CDR3 size: 15 residues. V was trimmed by 4 bases and J by 6 bases, leaving 16 bases between them. CDR1 and CDR2 from the germline V gene are SGHAT and FQNNGV. The CDR3 DNA follows: TGTGCCAGCAGCTCCCTTTGGGGGGTAATCAATGAGCAGTTCTTC. This codes for CASSSLWGVINEQFF.

The J gene is TRBJ2-3, the V gene TRBV7-2; a weak D match, TRBD1 (5 bases). The CDR3 consists of 14 residues. CDR1 is SGHTA, CDR2 FQGNSA, per germline. V was pared by 1 base and J by 9 bases, with 14 bases between. The CDR3 here is CASSLGQGRVTQYF. The CDR3 DNA follows: TGTGCCAGCAGCTTAGGGCAGGGTAGAGTCACGCAGTATTTT.

V usage is TRBV4-1 and J usage is TRBJ2-1, with 7 bases that match TRBD2. V trimming: 1 base; J trimming: 9 bases; junction bases outside the gene matches: 0. The germline gives CDR1 MGHRA, CDR2 YSYEKL. The CDR3 contains 12 residues. As DNA, the CDR3 is TGCGCCAGCAGCCAAGTAGCGGGTGAGCAGTTCTTC. Its protein product is CASSQVAGEQFF.